The source of this T cell receptor beta chain is a study of T cell repertoires in cytomegalovirus infection. Remarks on this clonotype: Its cognate antigen is unknown.

V lost 0 bases and J 11 bases, leaving 11 bases between the germline ends. CDR1 and CDR2 (germline): LGHNA, YNFKEQ. There are 14 residues in the CDR3. TCRdb used MiXCR to reprocess the reads, holding one entry per CDR3 protein. Of under 500,000 distinct CDR3 sequences listed, approximately 46% were seen once; the top ten hold 35% to 50%. The receptor was derived from a human donor in good health (CMV status not recorded). Some clones in this sample may be carry-over from other donors' samples. Here the sequenced sample was cultured PBMCs, taken from culture after CMV antigen stimulation. This rearrangement joins TRBV4-2 to TRBJ2-6; maybe TRBD2 (5 bases). CDR3 nucleotides: TGTGCCAGCAGCCAAGATGAGGGTTGGGACGTCCTGACTTTC. Its translation is CASSQDEGWDVLTF.